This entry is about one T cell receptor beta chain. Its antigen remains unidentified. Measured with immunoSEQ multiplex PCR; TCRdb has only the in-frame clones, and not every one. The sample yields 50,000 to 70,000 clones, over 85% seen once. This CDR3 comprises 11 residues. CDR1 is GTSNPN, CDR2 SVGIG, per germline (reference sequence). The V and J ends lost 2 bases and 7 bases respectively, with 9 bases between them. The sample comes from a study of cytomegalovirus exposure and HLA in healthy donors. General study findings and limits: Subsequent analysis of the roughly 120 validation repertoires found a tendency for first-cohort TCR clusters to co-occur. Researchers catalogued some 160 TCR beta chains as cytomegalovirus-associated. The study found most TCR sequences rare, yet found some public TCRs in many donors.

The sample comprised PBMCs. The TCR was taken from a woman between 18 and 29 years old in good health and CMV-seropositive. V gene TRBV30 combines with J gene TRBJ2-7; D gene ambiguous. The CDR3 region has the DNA TGTGCCTGGAGTTGGCAGGAAGAGCAGTACTTC. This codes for CAWSWQEEQYF.